The next 3 T cell receptor beta chains were all read from a single sample in a study of T cell repertoires in aging, cancer and after chemotherapy. TCR beta rearrangements were amplified from peripheral blood genomic DNA. TRB rearrangements spanning V, D and J were amplified using mixed TRB-A/B primers. MiXCR was run by TCRdb on the multiplex PCR reads, yielding one entry per CDR3 protein. Seen here are roughly 5,000 distinct CDR3 sequences, about two thirds observed once, and the top ten hold 7.9%. Sequencing was carried out using blood. Every receptor here comes from a human donor with a solid tumor.

This chain uses TRBV29-1 with TRBJ1-1; TRBD1 might be the D (6 bases). Germline CDR1 and CDR2: SQVTM and ANQGSEA. This CDR3 contains 14 residues. The V end was cut by 4 bases, the J end by 1 base, with 13 bases between. The CDR3 here is CSVVGRGSNTEAFF. As DNA, the CDR3 is TGCAGCGTTGTCGGTAGGGGGTCGAACACTGAAGCTTTCTTT. The complete variable domain, with remaining parts taken from reference TRBV29-1 and TRBJ1-1, reads SAVISQKPSRDICQRGTSLTIQCQVDSQVTMMFWYRQQPGQSLTLIATANQGSEATYESGFVIDKFPISRPNLTFSTLTVSNMSPEDSSIYLCSVVGRGSNTEAFFGQGTRLTVV.

The chain couples TRBV9 to TRBJ1-4; tentative D call: TRBD1 (5 bases). The CDR3 is made up of 15 amino acids. Trimming took off 3 bases at V and 4 bases at J, with 13 bases between the two ends. The germline gives CDR1 SGDLS, CDR2 YYNGEE. The CDR3 protein is CASSAAGLYNEKLFF. The CDR3 coding sequence is TGTGCCAGCAGCGCAGCGGGACTGTATAATGAAAAACTGTTTTTT.

This sequence joins TRBV19 and TRBJ1-1, with 7 bases aligning to TRBD1. The CDR3 totals 16 residues. CDR1 and CDR2 from the germline V gene are LNHDA and SQIVND (reference sequence). V was clipped by 6 bases and J by 4 bases; unmatched bases: 14. CDR3 in DNA: TGTGCCAGTAGGATGGCAGGGGGTTCATCTTTCACTGAAGCTTTCTTT. This gives the protein CASRMAGGSSFTEAFF. Filled out from reference TRBV19 and TRBJ1-1, the complete variable domain reads DGGITQSPKYLFRKEGQNVTLSCEQNLNHDAMYWYRQDPGQGLRLIYYSQIVNDFQKGDIAEGYSVSREKKESFPLTVTSAQKNPTAFYLCASRMAGGSSFTEAFFGQGTRLTVV.